Each of the 19 T cell receptor beta chains below was sequenced from the same sample in a study of T cell responses to AZD1222 COVID-19 vaccine (dated by TCRdb to the early 2020s). Read against the paper, the sample's time point label means: about 28 days (+/-7) after the second vaccine dose. Libraries were prepared through the immunoSEQ multiplex PCR assay. Held by TCRdb, this immuneACCESS table contains in-frame sequences only and omits some clones. Under half of the omission traces to an unresolved V gene where checked; the cause of the rest is unknown. For this sample there are about 200,000 clones; 93% appear just once. The biggest ten clones account for around 1% of the sample. Sample: peripheral blood, taken 28 days after the second AZD1222 dose. Receptors originate from an adult who received the AZD1222 COVID-19 vaccine.

The chain is built from TRBV4-2 and TRBJ2-1; D not resolved. Per the germline V gene, CDR1 is LGHNA and CDR2 is YNFKEQ. This CDR3 is 16 amino acids long. V was pared by 0 bases and J by 0 bases, with 9 bases between. The CDR3 spells CASSQDRGSSYNEQFF. Written as DNA, the CDR3 is TGTGCCAGCAGCCAAGACCGAGGTAGCTCCTACAATGAGCAGTTCTTC.

The V and J genes are TRBV19 and TRBJ2-2; 8 nucleotides align to TRBD1. CDR1 LNHDA and CDR2 SQIVND come from the germline V gene (reference sequence). There are 15 residues in the CDR3. Losses at the gene ends were 3 bases for V and 6 bases for J; bases not matched to a gene: 6. CDR3 protein: CASSIGQGAPGELFF. CDR3 nucleotides: TGTGCCAGTAGTATTGGGCAGGGGGCGCCCGGGGAGCTGTTTTTT.

This clone was picked up one time. The chain carries TRBV6-5 and TRBJ1-5; D remains ambiguous. There are 14 residues in the CDR3. Germline V gene lookup returns CDR1 MNHEY and CDR2 SVGAGI. V gave up 2 bases and J gave up 7 bases, with 12 bases separating them. CDR3: CASSYRQTLQPQHF. The CDR3 DNA reads TGTGCCAGCAGTTACCGACAAACCTTACAGCCCCAGCATTTT.

The gene calls are TRBV19 and TRBJ1-5; D is undetermined. The V and J ends lost 3 bases and 2 bases respectively, with 11 bases between them. The CDR3 spans 15 residues. Looked up from germline, CDR1 is LNHDA and CDR2 is SQIVND (reference sequence). The DNA of the CDR3 is TGTGCCAGTAGTATGAGGGTAGTCGGCAATCAGCCCCAGCATTTT. This encodes CASSMRVVGNQPQHF.

CDR3 protein: CASRRGALYEQYF. The CDR3 DNA reads TGTGCCAGCCGCCGGGGGGCCCTATACGAGCAGTACTTC. V and J are TRBV28 and TRBJ2-7; TRBD2 is a possible D gene (7 bases). CDR1 and CDR2 from the germline V gene are MDHEN and SYDVKM. The CDR3 contains 13 residues. V lost 8 bases and J 4 bases, leaving 15 bases between the germline ends.

Notes on this clone: The same CDR3 arises from other DNA sequences in this sample as well. V gene TRBV5-1 combines with J gene TRBJ1-2; 7 bases fit TRBD1. The V gene end was trimmed by 0 bases and the J gene end by 5 bases; junction bases not matched to a gene: 4. The CDR3 totals 14 residues. CDR1 SGHRS and CDR2 YFSETQ come from the germline V gene. The CDR3 coding sequence is TGCGCCAGCAGCTTGGAAGGGGGCGCATATGGCTACACCTTC. Translated, it gives CASSLEGGAYGYTF.

The chain carries TRBV9 and TRBJ2-5; 7 bases align to TRBD1. V was clipped by 0 bases and J by 5 bases; unmatched bases: 16. CDR1 SGDLS and CDR2 YYNGEE come from the germline V gene. The CDR3 has 18 amino acids. CDR3 bases: TGTGCCAGCAGCGTAGCTAAGTCAACCGGGACAGAGGACGAGACCCAGTACTTC. This encodes CASSVAKSTGTEDETQYF.

CDR3: CASSLAGGGSTYEQYF. The CDR3 nucleotides are TGCGCCAGCAGCTTGGCCGGGGGCGGGAGCACCTACGAGCAGTACTTC. This chain uses TRBV5-1 with TRBJ2-7; the D gene is possibly TRBD2 (7 bases). Germline-derived CDR1 and CDR2 are SGHRS and YFSETQ. V lost 0 bases to trimming and J lost 2 bases, with 15 bases between them. The CDR3 is 16 amino acids. Looking up the rest from reference TRBV5-1 and TRBJ2-7 gives the full variable domain: KAGVTQTPRYLIKTRGQQVTLSCSPISGHRSVSWYQQTPGQGLQFLFEYFSETQRNKGNFPGRFSGRQFSNSRSEMNVSTLELGDSALYLCASSLAGGGSTYEQYFGPGTRLTVT.

The chain carries TRBV5-8 and TRBJ1-2; D is unresolved. This CDR3 comprises 12 residues. Germline V gene data show CDR1 as SGHTS and CDR2 as YDEGEE. The ends were cut back, 1 base at V and 6 bases at J, with 7 bases in the middle. The DNA of the CDR3 is TGTGCCAGCAGCTTGAATCAGGATGGCTACACCTTC. Its protein is CASSLNQDGYTF.

The genes are TRBV21-1 and TRBJ1-1; no DNA check was done on the table's D call, TRBD1. TRBV21-1 constitutes a pseudogene. This CDR3 spans 14 amino acids. In DNA form, the CDR3 reads TGTGGTGTTCCTGAGGGGACAGGGGGGACTGAAGCTTTCTTT. This codes for CGVPEGTGGTEAFF.

The chain uses TRBV28 and TRBJ2-3, with TRBD2 identical over 9 bases. The CDR3 is made up of 15 amino acids. Germline V gene lookup returns CDR1 MDHEN and CDR2 SYDVKM. The CDR3 here is CATNRVAGVTDTQYF. CDR3 nucleotides: TGTGCAACCAATCGGGTAGCGGGGGTCACAGATACGCAGTATTTT.

CDR3: CASSQDRAEQYF. CDR3 nucleotides: TGTGCCAGCAGCCAGGACCGGGCCGAGCAGTACTTC. The chain combines TRBV3-1 (or the pseudogene TRBV3-2) with TRBJ2-7; D ambiguous. Germline loops: CDR1 LGHDT, CDR2 YNNKEL (reference sequence). The germline V and J ends were trimmed by 3 bases and 6 bases, with 9 bases remaining between them. The CDR3 has 12 amino acids.

The V and J genes are TRBV5-1 and TRBJ2-1, with D perhaps TRBD2 (5 bases). The V and J ends lost 4 bases and 4 bases respectively, with 12 bases between them. Germline CDR1 and CDR2: SGHRS and YFSETQ. CDR3 length equals 14 residues. Here the CDR3 reads CASSERSAYNEQFF. Written as DNA, the CDR3 is TGCGCCAGCAGCGAGCGGTCCGCATACAATGAGCAGTTCTTC.

This clone was seen more than once but under ten times. The chain joins TRBV4-1 to TRBJ2-7; no definite D call. CDR3 length equals 15 residues. V was cut by 0 bases and J by 3 bases, with 12 bases left in between. Per the germline V gene, CDR1 is MGHRA and CDR2 is YSYEKL. The CDR3 DNA reads as TGCGCCAGCAGCCAAGATTTAGCCATAAACTACGAGCAGTACTTC. This codes for CASSQDLAINYEQYF.

The chain is built from TRBV30 and TRBJ1-4, with TRBD1 identical over 8 bases. V was pared by 3 bases and J by 2 bases, with 5 bases of the junction left unmatched. The germline CDR1 and CDR2 sequences are GTSNPN and SVGIG (reference sequence). The CDR3 consists of 15 residues. The CDR3 DNA reads TGTGCCTGGAGCCGCCGACAGGGGACTAATGAAAAACTGTTTTTT. The encoded protein is CAWSRRQGTNEKLFF.

The chain combines TRBV19 with TRBJ1-5; 8 nucleotides match TRBD1. The CDR3 has 16 amino acids. CDR1 LNHDA and CDR2 SQIVND come from the germline V gene (reference sequence). V trimming: 7 bases; J trimming: 0 bases; junction bases outside the gene matches: 8. DNA of the CDR3: TGTGCCAGTACCACGACAGGGGCGAGTAGCAATCAGCCCCAGCATTTT. This sequence encodes CASTTTGASSNQPQHF.

The V gene is TRBV30, the J gene TRBJ2-7, with a tentative D call TRBD1 (6 bases). The germline V and J ends were trimmed by 4 bases and 0 bases, with 19 bases remaining between them. Germline values: CDR1 GTSNPN, CDR2 SVGIG (reference sequence). CDR3 length: 16 amino acids. CDR3 loop: CAWKQSGTPSSYEQYF. For the CDR3, the DNA is TGTGCCTGGAAACAGTCCGGGACACCGAGCTCCTACGAGCAGTACTTC.

The V gene is TRBV24-1, the J gene TRBJ1-5; D uncertain. The CDR3 loop spans 14 amino acids. Germline CDR1 is KGHDR and CDR2 is SFDVKD. V was pared by 6 bases and J by 1 base, with 9 bases between. The CDR3 reads CATSLDGSNQPQHF. CDR3 sequence (DNA): TGTGCCACCAGTCTTGACGGGAGCAATCAGCCCCAGCATTTT.

Notes on this clone: In the same sample, other DNA sequences code for this CDR3. CDR3 amino acids: CASRSRTGLEAFF. CDR3 nucleotides: TGTGCCAGCAGATCCCGGACAGGGCTTGAAGCTTTCTTT. This sequence joins TRBV12-3 or TRBV12-4 and TRBJ1-1; 8 positions agree with TRBD1. This CDR3 comprises 13 residues. V dropped 6 bases and J dropped 7; count of bases not matched to a gene: 7.